The 16 T cell receptor beta chains given below trace back to one sample, sequenced in a study of blood T cells in healthy people across ages. A second about 6 to 11 cycle PCR used barcoded and J-beta primers. From the 5' RACE reads, TCRdb called clonotypes with MiXCR, one entry per CDR3 protein. The sample gives about 1.1 million distinct CDR3 sequences, 35% to 40% of which show up once; about an eighth is in the top ten. The sequenced sample consisted of blood. The receptors were sampled from a man younger than 35 in good health.

V is TRBV20-1 and J is TRBJ1-1, with 7 bases lining up with TRBD1. Germline V gene sequence: CDR1 DFQATT, CDR2 SNEGSKA (reference sequence). V shed 2 bases, J shed 0 bases, and the junction held 9 bases outside the gene matches. This CDR3 spans 16 amino acids. CDR3 in amino acids: CSARPTRGTLNTEAFF. The CDR3, as DNA: TGCAGTGCTAGACCGACCAGGGGGACTTTGAACACTGAAGCTTTCTTT.

The chain has TRBV12-3 or TRBV12-4 and TRBJ2-7; 8 nucleotides align to TRBD2. The junction had 11 bases not matched to a gene; V was cut back by 3 bases and J by 7 bases. This CDR3 is built from 15 residues. The DNA for the CDR3 is TGTGCCAGCAGTTTCGGGACTAGTAAGTACAATGAGCAGTACTTC. Translation gives CASSFGTSKYNEQYF.

The V and J genes are TRBV27 and TRBJ2-1; 7 bases line up with TRBD1. The end of the DNA fits TRBJ2-7 better, so the J call may be wrong. From germline, CDR1 is MNHEY and CDR2 SMNVEV (reference sequence). The CDR3 spans 15 residues. The CDR3 loop is CASSLHRGMDNEQYF. The CDR3, as DNA: TGTGCCAGCAGTTTACACAGGGGCATGGACAATGAGCAGTACTTC.

The rearrangement joins TRBV20-1 to TRBJ1-5; the D gene is possibly TRBD1 (6 bases). Germline values: CDR1 DFQATT, CDR2 SNEGSKA (reference sequence). V was cut by 1 base and J by 0 bases, with 7 bases left in between. The CDR3 is 14 residues long. The CDR3 is CSARAGDSNQPQHF. The CDR3 nucleotides read TGCAGTGCTAGAGCAGGGGATAGCAATCAGCCCCAGCATTTT.

This clonotype was seen more than once but under ten times. The chain has TRBV7-9 and TRBJ2-2, with 8 bases identical to TRBD1. V was pared by 7 bases and J by 1 base, with 8 bases of the junction left unmatched. The CDR3 spans 16 residues. Germline CDR1 reads SEHNR; CDR2 reads FQNEAQ (reference sequence). CDR3 sequence: CASISWTGKNTGELFF. The CDR3 DNA reads TGTGCCAGCATTTCATGGACAGGGAAGAACACCGGGGAGCTGTTTTTT.

This clonotype has just a few counts. The J gene is TRBJ2-5, the V gene TRBV29-1; 7 positions agree with TRBD1. J lost 3 bases, V lost 6 bases, and 7 bases had no gene match. This CDR3 spans 13 amino acids. The V gene's germline CDR1 is SQVTM and CDR2 ANQGSEA. The CDR3 spells CSVPDRTEETQYF. CDR3 nucleotide sequence: TGCAGCGTCCCGGACAGGACCGAAGAGACCCAGTACTTC.

The CDR3 sequence is CASSSGSEQPQHF. DNA of the CDR3: TGTGCCAGCAGCTCAGGGTCGGAACAGCCCCAGCATTTT. V and J are TRBV13 and TRBJ1-5; possible D gene TRBD1, 5 bases. The CDR3 length is 13 residues. With 4 bases removed from V and 7 bases from J, the gap between germline ends came to 11 bases. Germline assignment: CDR1 PRHDT and CDR2 FYEKMQ (reference sequence). Based on the CDR3 plus reference TRBV13 and TRBJ1-5, the full variable domain is AAGVIQSPRHLIKEKRETATLKCYPIPRHDTVYWYQQGPGQDPQFLISFYEKMQSDKGSIPDRFSAQQFSDYHSELNMSSLELGDSALYFCASSSGSEQPQHFGDGTRLSIL.

This clonotype was detected many times. The chain uses TRBV12-3 or TRBV12-4 and TRBJ2-1; TRBD1 agrees at 7 bases. V shed 6 bases, J shed 2 bases, and the junction held 7 bases outside the gene matches. This CDR3 has 15 amino acids. CDR3 sequence: CASRPGQVTYNEQFF. The CDR3, as DNA: TGTGCCAGCAGGCCTGGACAGGTGACCTACAATGAGCAGTTCTTC.

This clonotype was recorded a few times. The genes are TRBV29-1 and TRBJ1-1; D uncertain. V was cut by 5 bases and J by 2 bases, with 12 bases left in between. The CDR3 runs 13 residues. Germline V gene sequence: CDR1 SQVTM, CDR2 ANQGSEA. This CDR3 reads CSVSREGNTEAFF. The CDR3, as DNA: TGCAGCGTTAGTCGGGAAGGCAACACTGAAGCTTTCTTT.

This chain links TRBV7-9 with TRBJ2-7; 7 bases align to TRBD2. The germline CDR1 and CDR2 sequences are SEHNR and FQNEAQ (reference sequence). Trimming took 4 bases from V and 3 from J; bases not matched to a gene: 3. CDR3 length equals 13 residues. The DNA for the CDR3 is TGTGCCAGCAGCTCCTCTAGCGGCTACGAGCAGTACTTC. Residues: CASSSSSGYEQYF.

As for this clonotype: The junction shows a germline mismatch at one end, possibly a read error. This CDR3 reads CTSSLGTDNYGYTF. The CDR3 nucleotides are TGCACCAGCAGCTTGGGGACAGATAACTATGGCTACACCTTC. J is TRBJ1-2 and V is TRBV5-1, with 7 nucleotides matching TRBD1. Germline V CDR1 and CDR2: SGHRS, YFSETQ. The length of the CDR3 is 14 residues.

Remarks on this clonotype: One base away lies a much larger clone, so this may be a sequencing read error. The chain joins TRBV29-1 to TRBJ1-4; possible D gene TRBD1, 6 bases. Trimming pared 6 bases from V and 5 bases from J, leaving 10 bases between. Germline values: CDR1 SQVTM, CDR2 ANQGSEA. The CDR3 loop spans 12 amino acids. CDR3 DNA: TGCAGCGTCGGAGGACAGAATGAAAAACTGTTTTTT. It translates to CSVGGQNEKLFF.

Notes on this clonotype: Possible read error: a much larger clone is one base away. The J gene is TRBJ2-3, the V gene TRBV9; the D gene could be TRBD1 or TRBD2 (6 bases each). Germline V gene data show CDR1 as SGDLS and CDR2 as YYNGEE. Trimming stripped 3 bases from V and 3 bases from J, with 20 bases between. CDR3 length: 17 residues. The CDR3 DNA sequence: TGTGCCAGCAGCGAGAGGACCACAGGGCGGGGTACAGATACGCAGTATTTT. This translates into CASSERTTGRGTDTQYF.

This clonotype came up a few times. The chain carries TRBV9 and TRBJ2-1; D call uncertain. Germline V gene sequence: CDR1 SGDLS, CDR2 YYNGEE. The CDR3 is 15 residues long. Trimming removed 4 bases at V and 1 base at J, with 12 bases between. CDR3 amino acids: CASSPLEYSYNEQFF. Written as DNA, the CDR3 is TGTGCCAGCAGCCCCCTGGAGTATTCCTACAATGAGCAGTTCTTC.

This chain uses TRBV15 with TRBJ2-5; D remains unclear. V dropped 5 bases and J dropped 5 bases, with 12 bases sitting between them. Germline values: CDR1 LNHNV, CDR2 YYDKDF (reference sequence). This CDR3 contains 13 residues. In DNA, the CDR3 is TGTGCCACCAGCTTGATAGCCGGGGAGACCCAGTACTTC. Amino acid sequence: CATSLIAGETQYF. Supplemented by reference TRBV15 and TRBJ2-5, the full variable domain reads DAMVIQNPRYQVTQFGKPVTLSCSQTLNHNVMYWYQQKSSQAPKLLFHYYDKDFNNEADTPDNFQSRRPNTSFCFLDIRSPGLGDTAMYLCATSLIAGETQYFGPGTRLLVL.

This clonotype showed up just a few times. The J gene is TRBJ1-1, the V gene TRBV20-1; TRBD1 matches at 9 bases. V gave up 4 bases and J gave up 0 bases; unmatched junction bases: 3. The V gene's germline CDR1 is DFQATT and CDR2 SNEGSKA (reference sequence). The CDR3 totals 14 residues. This CDR3 reads CSAKTGGLNTEAFF. Here the CDR3 DNA reads TGCAGTGCTAAGACAGGGGGGCTGAACACTGAAGCTTTCTTT.